These 8 T cell receptor beta chains share one sample of origin, sequenced in a study of regulatory T cells in long-lasting Graves disease. According to the study, TCR beta libraries were built with iRepertoire HTBI primers and CDR3-region Arm-PCR. MiXCR, run by TCRdb on the multiplex PCR reads, gives a single entry per CDR3 protein. The data contain a few hundred thousand distinct CDR3 sequences, 23% of them singletons. This sample's time point: persistent/refractory GD, antithyroid drugs over 5 years with positive TRAb. The authors made the TCR library using RNA they extracted from PBMCs. Sequenced material: peripheral blood mononuclear cells (PBMCs), taken when the disease was refractory, from a patient treated with antithyroid drugs. The source of these receptors is a woman aged 40 to 50 with Graves disease.

In its sample, this clonotype was seen a few times. V and J are TRBV7-9 and TRBJ1-1; D call uncertain. V dropped 6 bases and J dropped 1 base, with 9 bases sitting between them. This CDR3 comprises 13 residues. Germline V CDR1 and CDR2: SEHNR, FQNEAQ (reference sequence). The CDR3 nucleotides read TGTGCCAGCAGTATGACCAAGAACACTGAAGCTTTCTTT. It yields the protein CASSMTKNTEAFF.

This clonotype was seen only a few times. This sequence may be a read error, since a much larger clone differs from it by one base. The final CDR3 position lacks the conserved phenylalanine or tryptophan, pointing to a likely read error. The CDR3 DNA follows: TGTGCCAGCAGCTTAAATTCAGGGGTCTACGAGCAGTACCTC. It yields the protein CASSLNSGVYEQYL. The chain has TRBV7-8 and TRBJ2-7; D might be TRBD1 (6 bases). CDR3 length equals 14 residues. V lost 2 bases and J 3 bases, leaving 11 bases between the germline ends. The germline V gene has CDR1 SGHVS and CDR2 FQNEAQ.

The chain combines TRBV13 with TRBJ1-6; a weak D match, TRBD1 (6 bases). The V end was cut by 5 bases, the J end by 6 bases, with 17 bases between. CDR1 PRHDT and CDR2 FYEKMQ come from the germline V gene (reference sequence). This CDR3 is built from 16 residues. The CDR3 coding sequence is TGTGCCAGCAGCGAAACCCAGGGACATTCTAATTCACCCCTCCACTTT. Encoded protein: CASSETQGHSNSPLHF.

This clonotype was counted a few times. With a much larger clone just one base away, this may be a read error. As the CDR3 is not closed by the conserved phenylalanine or tryptophan, this likely results from a read error. The V and J genes are TRBV28 and TRBJ2-7; 8 bases match TRBD2. Per germline, CDR1 MDHEN and CDR2 SYDVKM. The CDR3 length is 16 residues. Trimming cost V 6 bases and J 0 bases; bases outside gene matches: 10. The CDR3 DNA sequence: TGTGCCAGCAGCTTCCCTCTCGCGGGAGGCTCCTACGAGCAGTACCTC. This sequence encodes CASSFPLAGGSYEQYL.

This clonotype was recorded at least ten times. The chain joins TRBV28 to TRBJ2-5; a weak D match, TRBD1 (5 bases). This CDR3 comprises 16 residues. Trimming removed 3 bases from V and 4 bases from J, with 18 bases in between. Germline CDR1 is MDHEN and CDR2 is SYDVKM. For the CDR3, the DNA is TGTGCCAGCAGTTTTCTAGGCTCCAGGGATGGAGAGACCCAGTACTTC. It specifies CASSFLGSRDGETQYF.

This clonotype was observed at least ten times. The gene calls are TRBV15 and TRBJ1-2; maybe TRBD1 (6 bases). CDR1 is LNHNV, CDR2 YYDKDF, per germline (reference sequence). The CDR3 spans 18 residues. Trimming pared 4 bases from V and 1 base from J, leaving 22 bases between. DNA of the CDR3: TGTGCCACCAGCACCGGAATCCGGTTTAACAGGGTTAACTATGGCTACACCTTC. It encodes CATSTGIRFNRVNYGYTF.

The genes are TRBV7-2 and TRBJ2-3; 10 positions match TRBD2. The V segment lost 3 bases and the J segment 2 bases; nucleotides outside the gene matches: 5. CDR1 and CDR2 (germline): SGHTA, FQGNSA. The CDR3 loop spans 16 amino acids. DNA for the CDR3: TGTGCCAGCAGCTTCAGCGGGAGGGGTCTCACAGATACGCAGTATTTT. Its translation is CASSFSGRGLTDTQYF.

This clonotype appeared a few times. The V gene is TRBV28, the J gene TRBJ1-2; D possibly corresponds to TRBD1 (6 bases). Per the germline V gene, CDR1 is MDHEN and CDR2 is SYDVKM. The CDR3 has 13 residues. The V end lost 7 bases, the J end lost 5 bases, and 14 bases lay between the germline ends. The CDR3 sequence: CASTPRGVYGYTF. DNA of the CDR3: TGTGCCAGCACCCCTAGGGGGGTTTATGGCTACACCTTC.